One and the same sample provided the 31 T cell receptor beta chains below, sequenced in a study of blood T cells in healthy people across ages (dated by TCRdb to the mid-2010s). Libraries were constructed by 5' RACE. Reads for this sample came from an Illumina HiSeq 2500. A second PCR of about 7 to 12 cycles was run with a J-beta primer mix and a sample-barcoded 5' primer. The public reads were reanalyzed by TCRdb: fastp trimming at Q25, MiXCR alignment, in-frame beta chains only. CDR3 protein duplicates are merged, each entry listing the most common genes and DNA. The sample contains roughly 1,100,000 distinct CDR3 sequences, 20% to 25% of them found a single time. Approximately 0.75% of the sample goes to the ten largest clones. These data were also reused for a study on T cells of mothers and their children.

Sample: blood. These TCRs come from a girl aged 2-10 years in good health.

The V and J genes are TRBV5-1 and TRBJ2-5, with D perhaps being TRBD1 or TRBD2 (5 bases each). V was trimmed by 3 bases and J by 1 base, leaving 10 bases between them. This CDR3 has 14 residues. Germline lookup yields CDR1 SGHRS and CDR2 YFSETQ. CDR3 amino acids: CASSSEGTQETQYF. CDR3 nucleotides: TGCGCCAGCAGCTCCGAGGGGACCCAAGAGACCCAGTACTTC. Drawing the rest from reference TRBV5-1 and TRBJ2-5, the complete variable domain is KAGVTQTPRYLIKTRGQQVTLSCSPISGHRSVSWYQQTPGQGLQFLFEYFSETQRNKGNFPGRFSGRQFSNSRSEMNVSTLELGDSALYLCASSSEGTQETQYFGPGTRLLVL.

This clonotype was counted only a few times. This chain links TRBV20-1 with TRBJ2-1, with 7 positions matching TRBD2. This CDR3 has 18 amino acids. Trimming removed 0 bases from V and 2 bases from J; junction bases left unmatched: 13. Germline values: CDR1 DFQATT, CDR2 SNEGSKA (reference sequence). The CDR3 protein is CSARDVGEAGLTYNEQFF. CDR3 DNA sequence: TGCAGTGCTAGAGATGTGGGGGAAGCGGGACTTACCTACAATGAGCAGTTCTTC.

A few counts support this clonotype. The chain's CDR3 is CSASGLRAYNEQFF. The DNA of the CDR3 is TGCAGTGCTAGCGGGCTGCGGGCCTACAATGAGCAGTTCTTC. J is TRBJ2-1 and V is TRBV20-1; tentative D call: TRBD2 (5 bases). Per the germline V gene, CDR1 is DFQATT and CDR2 is SNEGSKA (reference sequence). This CDR3 is built from 14 residues. The V end lost 3 bases, the J end lost 2 bases, and 11 bases lay between the germline ends.

The CDR3 loop is CASSPRMSEQYF. Here the CDR3 DNA reads TGTGCCAGCAGCCCCCGAATGAGCGAGCAGTACTTC. This chain uses TRBV11-1 with TRBJ2-7; D unresolved. The CDR3 is 12 amino acids. The V and J ends lost 5 bases and 6 bases respectively, with 11 bases between them. Germline CDR1 SGHAT, CDR2 FQDESV (reference sequence).

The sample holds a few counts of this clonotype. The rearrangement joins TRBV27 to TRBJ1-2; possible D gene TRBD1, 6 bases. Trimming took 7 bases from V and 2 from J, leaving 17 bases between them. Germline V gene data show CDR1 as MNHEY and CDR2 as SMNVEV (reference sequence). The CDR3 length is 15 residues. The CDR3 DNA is TGTGCCAGCACCCCTTCAGGGGAAGTAAACTATGGCTACACCTTC. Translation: CASTPSGEVNYGYTF.

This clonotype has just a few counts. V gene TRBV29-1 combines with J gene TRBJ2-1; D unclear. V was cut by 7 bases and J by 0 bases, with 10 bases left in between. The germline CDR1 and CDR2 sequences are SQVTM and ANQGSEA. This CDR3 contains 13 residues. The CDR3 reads CSGSTVSYNEQFF. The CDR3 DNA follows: TGCAGCGGTTCGACGGTCTCCTACAATGAGCAGTTCTTC.

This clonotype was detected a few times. The CDR3 loop reads CSVLRRDRGFEAFF. CDR3 DNA: TGCAGCGTCTTACGCCGGGACAGGGGCTTCGAAGCTTTCTTT. This chain connects TRBV29-1 to TRBJ1-1, with 10 positions matching TRBD1. Germline values: CDR1 SQVTM, CDR2 ANQGSEA. V lost 6 bases to trimming and J lost 8 bases; unmatched junction nucleotides: 12. The CDR3 is made up of 14 amino acids.

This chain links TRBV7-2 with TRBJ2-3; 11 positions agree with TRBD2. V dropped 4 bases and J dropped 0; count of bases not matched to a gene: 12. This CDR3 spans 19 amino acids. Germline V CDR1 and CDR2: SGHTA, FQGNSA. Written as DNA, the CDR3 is TGTGCCAGCAGCTCCTTCTTGAGACTAGCGGGGTACAGCACAGATACGCAGTATTTT. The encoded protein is CASSSFLRLAGYSTDTQYF.

CDR3 sequence reads: CASSSRPGTRAEAFF. The CDR3 coding sequence is TGTGCCAGCAGCTCCCGCCCGGGGACAAGGGCTGAAGCTTTCTTT. This rearrangement joins TRBV7-9 to TRBJ1-1; TRBD1 might be the D (6 bases). The V and J ends lost 4 bases and 6 bases respectively, with 18 bases between them. CDR1 and CDR2 from the germline V gene are SEHNR and FQNEAQ (reference sequence). The CDR3 contains 15 residues.

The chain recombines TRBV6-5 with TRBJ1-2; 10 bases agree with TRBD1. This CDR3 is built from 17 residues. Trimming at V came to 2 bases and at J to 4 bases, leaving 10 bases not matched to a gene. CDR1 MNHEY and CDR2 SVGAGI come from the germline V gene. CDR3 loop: CASSYDRDRGRFYGYTF. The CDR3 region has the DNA TGTGCCAGCAGTTACGATCGGGACAGGGGCCGTTTCTATGGCTACACCTTC.

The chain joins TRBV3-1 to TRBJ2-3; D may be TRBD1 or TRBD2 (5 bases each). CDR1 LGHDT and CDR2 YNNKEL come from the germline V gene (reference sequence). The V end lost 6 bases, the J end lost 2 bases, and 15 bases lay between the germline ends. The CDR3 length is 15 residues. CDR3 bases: TGTGCCAGCAGTTCTCTAGCCGGACACACAGATACGCAGTATTTT. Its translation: CASSSLAGHTDTQYF.

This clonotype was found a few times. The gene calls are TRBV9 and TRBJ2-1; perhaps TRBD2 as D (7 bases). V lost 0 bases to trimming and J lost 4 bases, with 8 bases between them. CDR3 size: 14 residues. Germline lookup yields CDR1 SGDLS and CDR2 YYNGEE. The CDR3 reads CASSVEGGYNEQFF. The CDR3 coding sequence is TGTGCCAGCAGCGTAGAGGGGGGGTACAATGAGCAGTTCTTC. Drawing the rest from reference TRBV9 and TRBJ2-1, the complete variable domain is DSGVTQTPKHLITATGQRVTLRCSPRSGDLSVYWYQQSLDQGLQFLIQYYNGEERAKGNILERFSAQQFPDLHSELNLSSLELGDSALYFCASSVEGGYNEQFFGPGTRLTVL.

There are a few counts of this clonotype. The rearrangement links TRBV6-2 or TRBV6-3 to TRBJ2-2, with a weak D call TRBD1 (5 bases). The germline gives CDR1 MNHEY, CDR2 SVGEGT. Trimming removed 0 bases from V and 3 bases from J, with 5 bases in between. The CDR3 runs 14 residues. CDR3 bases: TGTGCCAGCAGTTACTCACAGGACACCGGGGAGCTGTTTTTT. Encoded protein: CASSYSQDTGELFF.

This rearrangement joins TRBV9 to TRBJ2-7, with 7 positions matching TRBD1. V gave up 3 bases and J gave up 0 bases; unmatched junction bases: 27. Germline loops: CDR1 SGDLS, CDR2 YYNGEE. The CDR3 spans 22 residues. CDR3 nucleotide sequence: TGTGCCAGCAGCGACCCGATCCTGGGACAGCCCTCCGGGCTCAGGAGCTCCTACGAGCAGTACTTC. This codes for CASSDPILGQPSGLRSSYEQYF. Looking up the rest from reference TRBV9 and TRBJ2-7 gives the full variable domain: DSGVTQTPKHLITATGQRVTLRCSPRSGDLSVYWYQQSLDQGLQFLIQYYNGEERAKGNILERFSAQQFPDLHSELNLSSLELGDSALYFCASSDPILGQPSGLRSSYEQYFGPGTRLTVT.

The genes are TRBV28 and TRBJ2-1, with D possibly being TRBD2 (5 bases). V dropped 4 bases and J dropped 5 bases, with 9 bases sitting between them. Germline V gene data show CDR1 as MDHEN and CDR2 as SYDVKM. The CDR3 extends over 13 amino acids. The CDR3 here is CASSSPGNNEQFF. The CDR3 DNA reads TGTGCCAGCAGTTCCCCGGGAAACAATGAGCAGTTCTTC.

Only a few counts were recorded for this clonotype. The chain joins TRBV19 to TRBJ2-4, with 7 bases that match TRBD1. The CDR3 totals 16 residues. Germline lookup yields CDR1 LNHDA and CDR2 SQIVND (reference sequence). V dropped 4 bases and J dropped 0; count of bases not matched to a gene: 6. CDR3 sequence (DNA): TGTGCCAGTAGTACAGGACAGGTTATAGCCAAAAACATTCAGTACTTC. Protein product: CASSTGQVIAKNIQYF.

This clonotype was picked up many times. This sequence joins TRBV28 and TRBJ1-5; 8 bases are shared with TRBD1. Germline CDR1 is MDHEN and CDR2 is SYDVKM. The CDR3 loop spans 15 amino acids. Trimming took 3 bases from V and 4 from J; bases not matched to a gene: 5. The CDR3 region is CASSFSDRDNQPQHF. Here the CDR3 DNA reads TGTGCCAGCAGTTTCTCGGACAGGGATAATCAGCCCCAGCATTTT.

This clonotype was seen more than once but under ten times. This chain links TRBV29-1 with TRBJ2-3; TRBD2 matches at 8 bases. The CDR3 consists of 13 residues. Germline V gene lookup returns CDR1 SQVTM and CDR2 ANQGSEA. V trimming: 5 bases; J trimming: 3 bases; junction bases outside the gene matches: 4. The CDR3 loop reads CSVRLALTDTQYF. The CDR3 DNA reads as TGCAGCGTTCGACTAGCGTTAACAGATACGCAGTATTTT.

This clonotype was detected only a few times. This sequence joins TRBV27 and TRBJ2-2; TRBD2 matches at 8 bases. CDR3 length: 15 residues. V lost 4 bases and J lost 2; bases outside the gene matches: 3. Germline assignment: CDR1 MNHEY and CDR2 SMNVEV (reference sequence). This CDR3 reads CASSSTSGNTGELFF. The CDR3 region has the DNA TGTGCCAGCAGTTCAACTAGCGGTAACACCGGGGAGCTGTTTTTT.

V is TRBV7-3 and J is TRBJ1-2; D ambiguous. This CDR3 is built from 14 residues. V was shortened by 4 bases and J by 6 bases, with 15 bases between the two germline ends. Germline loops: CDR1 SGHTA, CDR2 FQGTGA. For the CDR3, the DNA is TGTGCCAGCAGCTCCGGTGGTGGGCATGATGGCTACACCTTC. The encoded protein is CASSSGGGHDGYTF.

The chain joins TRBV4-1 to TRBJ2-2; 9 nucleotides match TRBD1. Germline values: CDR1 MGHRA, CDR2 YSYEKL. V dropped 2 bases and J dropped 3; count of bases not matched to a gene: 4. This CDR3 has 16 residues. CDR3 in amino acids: CASSQTQGADTGELFF. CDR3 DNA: TGCGCCAGCAGCCAAACACAGGGGGCCGACACCGGGGAGCTGTTTTTT.

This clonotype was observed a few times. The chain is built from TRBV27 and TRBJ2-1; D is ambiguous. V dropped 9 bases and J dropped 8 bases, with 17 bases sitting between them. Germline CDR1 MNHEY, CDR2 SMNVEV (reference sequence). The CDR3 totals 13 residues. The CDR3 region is CASGERARDEQFF. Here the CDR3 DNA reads TGTGCCAGTGGGGAAAGAGCACGCGATGAGCAGTTCTTC.

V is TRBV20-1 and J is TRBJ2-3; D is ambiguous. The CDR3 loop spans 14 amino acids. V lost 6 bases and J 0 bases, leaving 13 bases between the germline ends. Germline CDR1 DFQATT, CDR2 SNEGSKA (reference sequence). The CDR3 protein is CSAEPEWSTDTQYF. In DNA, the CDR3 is TGCAGTGCCGAACCCGAGTGGAGCACAGATACGCAGTATTTT.

The CDR3 bases are TGCAGTGGGGGGACAGTCTTCAATGAGCAGTTCTTC. It is translated as CSGGTVFNEQFF. The chain is built from TRBV20-1 and TRBJ2-1; 7 bases map to TRBD1. Germline V gene data show CDR1 as DFQATT and CDR2 as SNEGSKA (reference sequence). CDR3 size: 12 residues. Unmatched junction bases numbered 6, after V lost 7 bases and J lost 6 bases.

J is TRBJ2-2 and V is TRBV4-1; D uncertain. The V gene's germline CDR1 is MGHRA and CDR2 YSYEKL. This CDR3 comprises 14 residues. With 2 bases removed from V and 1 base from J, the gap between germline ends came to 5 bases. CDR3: CASSQLENTGELFF. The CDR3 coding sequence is TGCGCCAGCAGCCAACTGGAGAACACCGGGGAGCTGTTTTTT.

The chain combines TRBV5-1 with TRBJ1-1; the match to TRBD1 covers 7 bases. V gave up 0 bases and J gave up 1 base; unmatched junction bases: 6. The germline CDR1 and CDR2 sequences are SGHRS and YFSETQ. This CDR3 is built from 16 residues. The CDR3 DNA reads TGCGCCAGCAGCTTGGCTAGGACAGGAGGGAACACTGAAGCTTTCTTT. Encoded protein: CASSLARTGGNTEAFF.

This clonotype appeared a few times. The CDR3 loop is CASSPGTGGFDEQFF. The DNA for the CDR3 is TGTGCCAGCAGTCCTGGGACAGGGGGCTTTGATGAGCAGTTCTTC. The V and J genes are TRBV9 and TRBJ2-1; 12 nucleotides align to TRBD1. The V segment lost 5 bases and the J segment 8 bases; nucleotides outside the gene matches: 8. Per the germline V gene, CDR1 is SGDLS and CDR2 is YYNGEE. The CDR3 sequence is 15 residues long.

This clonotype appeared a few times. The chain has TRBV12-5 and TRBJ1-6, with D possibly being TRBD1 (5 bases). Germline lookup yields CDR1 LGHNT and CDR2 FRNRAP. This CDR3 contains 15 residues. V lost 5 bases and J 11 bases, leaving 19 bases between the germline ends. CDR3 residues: CASGLEGPSRPPLHF. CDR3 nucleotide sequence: TGTGCTAGTGGTCTGGAGGGACCATCCCGGCCACCCCTCCACTTT.

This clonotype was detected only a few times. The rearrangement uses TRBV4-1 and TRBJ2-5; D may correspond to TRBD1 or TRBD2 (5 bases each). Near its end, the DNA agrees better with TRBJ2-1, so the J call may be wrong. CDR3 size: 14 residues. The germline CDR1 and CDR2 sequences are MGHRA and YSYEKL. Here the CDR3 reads CASSQVLGVNEQFF. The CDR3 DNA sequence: TGCGCCAGCAGCCAAGTACTAGGGGTCAATGAGCAGTTCTTC.

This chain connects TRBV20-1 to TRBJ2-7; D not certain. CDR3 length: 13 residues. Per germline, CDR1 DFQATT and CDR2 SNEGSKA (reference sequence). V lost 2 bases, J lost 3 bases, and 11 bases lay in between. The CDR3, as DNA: TGCAGTGCTAGATCTCCGAGGAGCTACGAGCAGTACTTC. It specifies CSARSPRSYEQYF.

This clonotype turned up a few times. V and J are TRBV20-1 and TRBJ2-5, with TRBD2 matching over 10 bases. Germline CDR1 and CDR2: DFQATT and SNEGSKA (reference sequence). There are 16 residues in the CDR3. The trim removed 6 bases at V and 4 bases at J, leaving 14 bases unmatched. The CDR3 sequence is CSALVKLAGKAETQYF. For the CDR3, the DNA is TGCAGTGCCCTAGTCAAACTAGCGGGAAAGGCAGAGACCCAGTACTTC.